Listed below are T cell receptor beta chains from one sample, sequenced in a study of blood T cell repertoires in COVID-19. The data were produced by immunoSEQ multiplex PCR, yet TCRdb's version contains in-frame clones alone and is incomplete. The table includes about 170,000 clones, over 85% detected once. Input material: peripheral blood. These receptors were collected from a woman between 45 and 65 years old with acute or convalescent COVID-19. CDR3s include the opening cysteine and the closing phenylalanine or tryptophan. D genes are given only for firm matches. Clone size is given for some rows only: seen once, a few or many times, or a class if the clone is expanded.

D	size	J	V	DNA	CDR3
NA	NA	TRBJ2-1	TRBV28	TGTGCCAGCGGCGGATGGAATGAGCAGTTCTTC	CASGGWNEQFF
TRBD1	once	TRBJ1-4	TRBV5-1	TGCGCCAGCAGCTTCAGGGGGCCTAATGAAAAACTGTTTTTT	CASSFRGPNEKLFF
NA	once	TRBJ2-3	TRBV25-1	TGTGCCAGCAGCGGGAACCGGGGGGATACGCAGTATTTT	CASSGNRGDTQYF
NA	NA	TRBJ2-7	TRBV6-5	TGTGCCAGCAGCCGGGACACCTACGAGCAGTACTTC	CASSRDTYEQYF
TRBD1	once	TRBJ2-1	TRBV15	TGTGCCACCAGCGGCGACAGGGAGTATGGGTCCTACAATGAGCAGTTCTTC	CATSGDREYGSYNEQFF
NA	NA	TRBJ2-7	TRBV9	TGTGCCAGCAGCGTAGTTCCGGGGAGCGAAACCTACGAGCAGTACTTC	CASSVVPGSETYEQYF
TRBD2	NA	TRBJ2-1	TRBV24-1	TGTGCCACCAGTGGGACTAGCGGGGGTTCCTACAATGAGCAGTTCTTC	CATSGTSGGSYNEQFF
TRBD1	NA	TRBJ1-5	TRBV7-8	TGTGCCAGCAGCCGGGACAGGGAGATCAGTCAGCCCCAGCATTTT	CASSRDREISQPQHF
TRBD1	NA	TRBJ2-5	TRBV7-9	TGTGCCAGCAGCCTGGGACAGGGCCAAGGGGAGACCCAGTACTTC	CASSLGQGQGETQYF
NA	NA	TRBJ2-3	TRBV30	TGTGCCTTCAGGGAAGGGAATGCAGCAGATACGCAGTATTTT	CAFREGNAADTQYF
NA	once	TRBJ1-5	TRBV24-1	TGTGCCACCAGCGCAGGGTCGGGCAATCAGCCCCAGCATTTT	CATSAGSGNQPQHF
TRBD1	NA	TRBJ2-7	TRBV3-1/TRBV3-2	TGTGCCAGCAGCCCCCGGGACAGGGACGACGAGCAGTACTTC	CASSPRDRDDEQYF
NA	NA	TRBJ2-1	TRBV9	TGTGCCAGCAGCGTCGAGGGAAAGGGCTACAATGAGCAGTTCTTC	CASSVEGKGYNEQFF
NA	once	TRBJ1-3	TRBV11-2	TGTGCCAGCAGCATAACAGAGCTCTCTGGAAACACCATATATTTT	CASSITELSGNTIYF
TRBD1	NA	TRBJ1-1	TRBV6-2/TRBV6-3	TGTGCCAGCAGTTACTCACCTGGACAGGGGCTAACTGAAGCTTTCTTT	CASSYSPGQGLTEAFF
TRBD1	NA	TRBJ2-1	TRBV7-2	TGTGCCAGCACCCGACCACTAACACAGGGGAATGAGCAGTTCTTC	CASTRPLTQGNEQFF
NA	NA	TRBJ1-1	TRBV15	TGTGCCACCAGCAGGGGGGGGTCAGAGGCTTTCTTT	CATSRGGSEAFF
NA	NA	TRBJ1-2	TRBV3-1/TRBV3-2	TGTGCCAGCAGACCCACCTTAACAGGGAGCCTAATTTTTAACTATGGCTACACCTTC	CASRPTLTGSLIFNYGYTF
NA	NA	TRBJ2-3	TRBV2	TGTGCCAGCATTGACCCTGGCACAGATACGCAGTATTTT	CASIDPGTDTQYF
TRBD1	NA	TRBJ2-5	TRBV7-9	TGTGCCAGCAGCTTCCAAACAGGGGAGGAGACCCAGTACTTC	CASSFQTGEETQYF
TRBD1	NA	TRBJ1-6	TRBV30	TGTGCCTGCCGGACAGGGGGACACAGATCACCCCTCCACTTT	CACRTGGHRSPLHF
NA	NA	TRBJ2-7	TRBV27	TGTGCCAGCAGTTCCCTAGTTGGGTCGGAGTACGAGCAGTACTTC	CASSSLVGSEYEQYF
NA	NA	TRBJ2-1	TRBV28	TGTGCCAGCAGTTCGCCCGGCCAGGCCAATGAGCAGTTCTTC	CASSSPGQANEQFF
TRBD1	NA	TRBJ1-2	TRBV6-5	TGTGCCAGCAGTTACTCCTCCGAGACAGGGGCCTATGGCTACACCTTC	CASSYSSETGAYGYTF
NA	few	TRBJ1-3	TRBV10-3	TGTGCCATCAGCGATGCAGGCGCTCCTTCTGGAAACACCATATATTTT	CAISDAGAPSGNTIYF
NA	NA	TRBJ2-2	TRBV28	TGTGCCAGCAGTTTATCGGCCGGGGAGCTGTTTTTT	CASSLSAGELFF
NA	NA	TRBJ1-1	TRBV21-1	TGTGCCAGCAGCAAAATCAGGGGTGAAGCTTTCTTT	CASSKIRGEAFF
NA	once	TRBJ1-6	TRBV11-2	TGTGCCAGCAGCCCCGCCCTAATGAGCTCCTATAATTCACCCCTCCACTTT	CASSPALMSSYNSPLHF
TRBD1	few	TRBJ1-3	TRBV27	TGTGCCAGCAGGCACCCGACAGGGTTGGATGGAAACACCATATATTTT	CASRHPTGLDGNTIYF
TRBD1	NA	TRBJ1-5	TRBV29-1	TGCAGCGTTTTACTGAGGGGGCAGAGCAATCAGCCCCAGCATTTT	CSVLLRGQSNQPQHF
NA	once	TRBJ1-3	TRBV6-5	TGTGCCAGCAGTTACACTAACACCATCCCGGGAAACACCATATATTTT	CASSYTNTIPGNTIYF
TRBD2	NA	TRBJ2-7	TRBV7-2	TGTGCCAGCAGCTTAGAGCGGGGGTTCCACGAGCAGTACTTC	CASSLERGFHEQYF
NA	NA	TRBJ1-5	TRBV5-1	TGCGCCAGCAGCCTGTGGGGGGGCGAGGGTCAGCCCCAGCATTTT	CASSLWGGEGQPQHF
NA	NA	TRBJ2-1	TRBV9	TGTGCCAGCAGCGTAGAGGTAGCGCCCAACAATGAGCAGTTCTTC	CASSVEVAPNNEQFF